This T cell receptor beta chain was recorded in a study of shared clonotypes between healthy human individuals. V lost 0 bases, J lost 2 bases, and 12 bases lay in between. This CDR3 has 15 amino acids. Per the germline V gene, CDR1 is SGHRS and CDR2 is YFSETQ. The repertoire was sequenced with immunoSEQ multiplex PCR; TCRdb's copy has only in-frame clones and lacks some. The repertoire has some 1,100,000 clones, 78% of them found once; the top ten carry 0.4% to 0.55%. Input material: memory CD4+ T cells from PBMCs. Subset reported: CD45RA-negative fraction. The J gene is TRBJ2-7, the V gene TRBV5-1, with D maybe TRBD2 (5 bases). The receptor was derived from a man between 18 and 29 years old in good health. Some clones in this sample may be carry-over from other donors' samples. The CDR3 sequence: CASSLEPTGTYEQYF. CDR3 bases: TGCGCCAGCAGCTTGGAGCCAACCGGGACCTACGAGCAGTACTTC.